A single T cell receptor beta chain is shown here with its context. These data are taken from a study of blood T cell repertoires in COVID-19. At the level of the study: T cells, B-cell-depleted T cells, or PBMCs provided the cDNA or gDNA that served as material.

Study members were between about 18 and 100 years old and lived in some 22 US regions. Donors were grouped by their self-reported clinical history. In the 2 weeks before study entry, exposed participants met a COVID-19 case, which was PCR-confirmed or clinician-diagnosed. The germline gives CDR1 SGHRS, CDR2 YFSETQ. This CDR3 region has 14 residues. The J segment lost 7 bases and the V segment lost 7 bases, leaving 11 bases of the junction unmatched. This table comes from immunoSEQ multiplex PCR, and its TCRdb copy is limited to in-frame clones, with some not included. The repertoire holds 110,000 to 150,000 clones, with under 90% as singletons.

This chain links TRBV5-1 with TRBJ1-1, with 9 bases aligning to TRBD1. Sequencing was carried out using PBMCs or T cells enriched from blood (not recorded which). The TCR comes from a woman aged 18-29 years who had been exposed to COVID-19. CDR3 loop: CASGLGQGAREAFF. CDR3 bases: TGCGCCAGCGGTTTGGGACAGGGCGCCCGTGAAGCTTTCTTT.